The 22 T cell receptor beta chains given below trace back to one sample, sequenced in a study of liver allograft versus peripheral blood T cells. The overall study: The study compared liver allograft T cell receptor repertoires against peripheral blood repertoires of liver transplant recipients.

MiXCR, run by TCRdb on the reads, gives a single entry per CDR3 protein. The profile shows about 13,000 distinct CDR3 sequences, approximately 17% of them singletons. The origin of the receptors is a human patient who had a liver transplant. Some T cells may be transferred from the graft donor.

This clonotype counts as medium-sized. This chain connects TRBV19 to TRBJ2-6; 10 nucleotides align to TRBD1. Germline V gene data show CDR1 as LNHDA and CDR2 as SQIVND (reference sequence). This CDR3 is built from 16 residues. V shed 4 bases, J shed 1 base, and the junction held 1 base outside the gene matches. CDR3 residues: CASSKDRGSGANVLTF. As DNA, the CDR3 is TGTGCCAGTAGTAAGGACAGGGGGTCTGGGGCCAACGTCCTGACTTTC.

Judged by abundance, this clonotype is medium-sized. The CDR3 reads CASSPIEGLGTEAFF. CDR3 bases: TGTGCCAGCAGTCCGATTGAGGGGTTGGGCACTGAAGCTTTCTTT. The chain employs TRBV27 and TRBJ1-1, with D possibly TRBD1 on 5 matching bases. The CDR3 extends over 15 amino acids. Deletions cut 5 bases from V and 4 bases from J, with 17 bases between. CDR1 MNHEY and CDR2 SMNVEV come from the germline V gene (reference sequence).

This clonotype is judged medium-sized. The chain employs TRBV10-3 and TRBJ2-7; TRBD1 matches 7 bases. The V and J ends lost 2 bases and 3 bases, in that order; junction bases with no gene match: 10. Germline V CDR1 and CDR2: ENHRY, SYGVKD. The CDR3 loop spans 16 amino acids. DNA of the CDR3: TGTGCCATCAGTGAGCCTCAGCCGGGACAGAACTACGAGCAGTACTTC. It codes for CAISEPQPGQNYEQYF.

This clonotype was seen ten or more times. Here the CDR3 reads CASSLNAANVLTF. The CDR3 nucleotides are TGTGCCAGCAGCTTGAATGCGGCCAACGTCCTGACTTTC. The rearrangement links TRBV5-6 to TRBJ2-6; D is undetermined. The germline V and J ends were trimmed by 1 base and 6 bases, with 5 bases remaining between them. CDR1 SGHDT and CDR2 YYEEEE come from the germline V gene. The CDR3 extends over 13 amino acids.

In its sample, this clonotype is medium-sized. This chain joins TRBV18 and TRBJ1-4; 11 bases map to TRBD1. V trimming: 4 bases; J trimming: 2 bases; junction bases outside the gene matches: 3. The CDR3 consists of 16 residues. Looked up from germline, CDR1 is KGHSH and CDR2 is LQKENI. CDR3 sequence: CASSLDRGHTNEKLFF. CDR3 nucleotide sequence: TGTGCCAGCTCACTGGACAGGGGGCATACTAATGAAAAACTGTTTTTT.

This clonotype occurred many times. The J gene is TRBJ1-6, the V gene TRBV6-2 or TRBV6-3; the match to TRBD1 covers 7 bases. This CDR3 has 14 amino acids. The V gene end was trimmed by 6 bases and the J gene end by 5 bases; junction bases not matched to a gene: 4. The germline gives CDR1 MNHEY, CDR2 SVGEGT. The CDR3 sequence is CASSPGTDNSPLHF. CDR3 sequence (DNA): TGTGCCAGCAGCCCCGGGACAGATAATTCACCCCTCCACTTT.

This clonotype was counted between two and nine times. V usage is TRBV5-4 and J usage is TRBJ2-3; 9 nucleotides align to TRBD2. Germline V gene lookup returns CDR1 SGHNT and CDR2 YYREEE (reference sequence). J gave up 3 bases and V 4 bases, and 6 bases lay outside the gene matches. The CDR3 length is 15 residues. For the CDR3, the DNA is TGTGCCAGCAGCCCCTCTAGCGGGGAAACAGATACGCAGTATTTT. Translated, it gives CASSPSSGETDTQYF.

Ten or more counts support this clonotype. The chain links TRBV6-5 to TRBJ2-6; D not certain. CDR1 and CDR2 from the germline V gene are MNHEY and SVGAGI. This CDR3 is 15 amino acids long. The ends were cut back, 4 bases at V and 0 bases at J, with 7 bases in the middle. The CDR3 DNA reads TGTGCCAGCAGTTTAGTCTACTCTGGGGCCAACGTCCTGACTTTC. Protein sequence: CASSLVYSGANVLTF.

The rearrangement uses TRBV19 and TRBJ2-4, with 7 bases fitting TRBD1. There are 12 residues in the CDR3. J lost 6 bases, V lost 10 bases, and 6 bases had no gene match. Germline V gives CDR1 LNHDA, CDR2 SQIVND (reference sequence). CDR3 sequence (DNA): TGTGCCACTACGGACAGGATAAACATTCAGTACTTC. The encoded protein is CATTDRINIQYF.

This clonotype has at least ten counts. This chain uses TRBV6-1 with TRBJ1-1; TRBD1 aligns across 7 bases. Germline V lookup: CDR1 MNHNS, CDR2 SASEGT. The length of the CDR3 is 14 residues. V gave up 5 bases and J gave up 6 bases; unmatched junction bases: 9. The CDR3 coding sequence is TGTGCCAGCAGTTCACAGGGGCTTGACGCTGAAGCTTTCTTT. Translating gives CASSSQGLDAEAFF.

CDR3 in DNA: TGCAGTGCCGCTAAAGGAGGGAGTTTTTCCGGGGAGCTGTTTTTT. Its protein is CSAAKGGSFSGELFF. The genes are TRBV20-1 and TRBJ2-2; TRBD2 is a possible D gene (6 bases). The germline V and J ends were trimmed by 6 bases and 6 bases, with 20 bases remaining between them. CDR1 DFQATT and CDR2 SNEGSKA come from the germline V gene (reference sequence). The CDR3 extends over 15 amino acids.

This clonotype has a count of ten or more. V and J are TRBV19 and TRBJ2-1; 8 nucleotides align to TRBD2. The CDR3 is 13 amino acids. The germline V gene has CDR1 LNHDA and CDR2 SQIVND (reference sequence). The V gene end was trimmed by 5 bases and the J gene end by 4 bases; junction bases not matched to a gene: 1. The CDR3 here is CASSLAGYNEQFF. As DNA, the CDR3 is TGTGCCAGTAGTTTAGCGGGGTACAATGAGCAGTTCTTC. The whole variable domain, filled in from reference TRBV19 and TRBJ2-1, reads DGGITQSPKYLFRKEGQNVTLSCEQNLNHDAMYWYRQDPGQGLRLIYYSQIVNDFQKGDIAEGYSVSREKKESFPLTVTSAQKNPTAFYLCASSLAGYNEQFFGPGTRLTVL.

This clonotype was seen a few times. This chain connects TRBV12-5 to TRBJ1-1; possibly TRBD1 for D (6 bases). Trimming took 6 bases from V and 5 from J, leaving 16 bases between them. Germline values: CDR1 LGHNT, CDR2 FRNRAP. The length of the CDR3 is 14 residues. The CDR3 protein is CASGRGGPSTEAFF. The CDR3 nucleotides read TGTGCTAGTGGCCGGGGGGGCCCTTCGACTGAAGCTTTCTTT.

This clonotype was seen only a few times. This chain joins TRBV11-1 and TRBJ1-1; D gene uncertain. With 1 base removed from V and 0 bases from J, the gap between germline ends came to 3 bases. This CDR3 contains 13 residues. Germline V gene data show CDR1 as SGHAT and CDR2 as FQDESV (reference sequence). CDR3 sequence (DNA): TGTGCCAGCAGCTTAGGAGTGAACACTGAAGCTTTCTTT. The encoded protein is CASSLGVNTEAFF.

This clonotype was counted at least ten times. J is TRBJ2-1 and V is TRBV6-1; perhaps TRBD2 as D (5 bases). This CDR3 is 18 amino acids long. The ends were cut back, 4 bases at V and 0 bases at J, with 19 bases in the middle. Germline CDR1 is MNHNS and CDR2 is SASEGT. In DNA form, the CDR3 reads TGTGCCAGCAGTGTCACCCTGGGAGACTCCTCCTCCTACAATGAGCAGTTCTTC. Translating gives CASSVTLGDSSSYNEQFF.

Within the sample, this clonotype is medium-sized. The chain uses TRBV5-6 and TRBJ1-1; D perhaps matches TRBD1 (6 bases). This CDR3 is built from 19 residues. V was pared by 5 bases and J by 0 bases, with 26 bases between. Per the germline V gene, CDR1 is SGHDT and CDR2 is YYEEEE. DNA for the CDR3: TGTGCCAGCAGTTTTCAACGAAGGGGGATAGCTCGAATGAACACTGAAGCTTTCTTT. Translation: CASSFQRRGIARMNTEAFF.

The V and J genes are TRBV11-1 and TRBJ1-1; 7 bases line up with TRBD1. Germline CDR1 is SGHAT and CDR2 is FQDESV (reference sequence). The CDR3 has 14 residues. With 1 base clipped from V and 4 bases from J, the junction kept 3 bases outside the gene matches. The CDR3 nucleotides are TGTGCCAGCAGCTTAGGCAGGGGGAGCACTGAAGCTTTCTTT. This codes for CASSLGRGSTEAFF.

Sample share makes this clonotype medium-sized. The J gene is TRBJ2-7, the V gene TRBV15, with 9 nucleotides matching TRBD2. V was clipped by 0 bases and J by 1 base; unmatched bases: 4. The CDR3 length is 16 residues. The germline CDR1 and CDR2 sequences are LNHNV and YYDKDF (reference sequence). CDR3: CATSREGSGSSYEQYF. Written as DNA, the CDR3 is TGTGCCACCAGCAGAGAGGGTAGCGGGAGTTCCTACGAGCAGTACTTC. Supplemented by reference TRBV15 and TRBJ2-7, the full variable domain reads DAMVIQNPRYQVTQFGKPVTLSCSQTLNHNVMYWYQQKSSQAPKLLFHYYDKDFNNEADTPDNFQSRRPNTSFCFLDIRSPGLGDTAMYLCATSREGSGSSYEQYFGPGTRLTVT.

Within the sample, this clonotype is medium-sized. The chain uses TRBV6-5 and TRBJ1-1; D possibly corresponds to TRBD1 (5 bases). CDR3 size: 16 residues. V was shortened by 5 bases and J by 1 base, with 17 bases between the two germline ends. Looked up from germline, CDR1 is MNHEY and CDR2 is SVGAGI. The CDR3 loop reads CASSGHLGRGNTEAFF. For the CDR3, the DNA is TGTGCCAGCAGTGGGCATTTGGGGCGGGGGAACACTGAAGCTTTCTTT.

In this sample, this clonotype turned up a few times. This chain links TRBV27 with TRBJ2-1, with 10 nucleotides matching TRBD2. Germline V CDR1 and CDR2: MNHEY, SMNVEV (reference sequence). V shed 4 bases, J shed 4 bases, and the junction held 4 bases outside the gene matches. This CDR3 has 15 residues. The CDR3 DNA reads TGTGCCAGCAGTTCTAGCGGGAGAGTGTACAATGAGCAGTTCTTC. As protein: CASSSSGRVYNEQFF.

This clonotype was seen at least ten times. V and J are TRBV7-2 and TRBJ2-1, with D perhaps assigned TRBD1 or TRBD2 (6 bases each). This CDR3 has 15 amino acids. Germline loops: CDR1 SGHTA, CDR2 FQGNSA. Trimming removed 3 bases at V and 4 bases at J, with 13 bases between. For the CDR3, the DNA is TGTGCCAGCAGCTTGCGACGGGGGCCTTACAATGAGCAGTTCTTC. Translating gives CASSLRRGPYNEQFF.

Ten or more counts support this clonotype. The rearrangement uses TRBV27 and TRBJ2-3, with D possibly being TRBD1 (5 bases). The V end lost 2 bases, the J end lost 2 bases, and 8 bases lay between the germline ends. The germline V gene has CDR1 MNHEY and CDR2 SMNVEV (reference sequence). CDR3 length equals 14 residues. In DNA form, the CDR3 reads TGTGCCAGCAGTTTACAGGGTTACACAGATACGCAGTATTTT. This encodes CASSLQGYTDTQYF.